This T cell receptor (beta chain) appears in the sequencing data of a study of blood T cells in healthy people across ages. Worth noting for this clonotype: The antigen is undetermined.

After removal of 2 bases from V and 7 bases from J, the junction contained 4 bases not matched to a gene. CDR3 length equals 14 residues. Germline CDR1 is SNHLY and CDR2 is FYNNEI. The donors, aged about 6 to 95, were healthy Caucasians from Russia. Findings of the study overall: Measured against age, TCR beta diversity per million T cells decreased in a roughly linear manner. Whereas aged donors had fewer naive CD4+ cells, long-lived donors had more of them and higher diversity. No one knew whether donors had CMV, which possibly confounded expanded clonotype changes.

PCR was performed a second time for about 7 to 12 cycles using a sample-barcoded 5' primer and a J-beta primer mix. TCRdb called the 5' RACE reads again in MiXCR, with one record for every CDR3 protein. This table has approximately 600,000 distinct CDR3 sequences, under 70% appearing once. The sequenced sample consisted of blood. This chain connects TRBV2 to TRBJ1-4; 7 bases agree with TRBD1. The receptor was derived from a man in his sixties in good health. Here the CDR3 DNA reads TGTGCCAGCAGTGAACAGGGGGATGGTGAAAAACTGTTTTTT. Translation: CASSEQGDGEKLFF.